This TCR beta chain comes out of a study of blood T cell repertoires in COVID-19. Across the whole study: Specimens from acute and convalescent COVID-19 originated in the United States, Italy and Spain.

V gave up 5 bases and J gave up 10 bases, with 24 bases separating them. The CDR3 runs 16 residues. Germline V CDR1 and CDR2: MDHEN, SYDVKM. Methods used by the authors: Scientists estimated how many nucleated cells there were by amplifying reference gene primers. TCRdb's copy holds only in-frame clones and misses some; the assay was immunoSEQ multiplex PCR. V and J calls plus clone size are reproduced from that table; the DNA served to infer D and trimming. The table lists around 250,000 clones, around 89% of them singletons. Everyone who took part was roughly 18 to 89 years old, and they came from about two dozen US areas. Donors were grouped by their self-reported clinical history.

The material sequenced was PBMCs or T cells enriched from blood (not recorded which). The TCR originated in a woman aged 25 to 39 who had recovered from COVID-19. The chain carries TRBV28 and TRBJ1-5, with D maybe TRBD1 (5 bases). The CDR3 DNA reads TGTGCCAGCAGTACTCTTCGGGACTCCCGGAGTGAACCCCAGCATTTT. Its translation is CASSTLRDSRSEPQHF. Looking up the rest from reference TRBV28 and TRBJ1-5 gives the full variable domain: DVKVTQSSRYLVKRTGEKVFLECVQDMDHENMFWYRQDPGLGLRLIYFSYDVKMKEKGDIPEGYSVSREKKERFSLILESASTNQTSMYLCASSTLRDSRSEPQHFGDGTRLSIL.